This T cell receptor beta chain was recorded in a study of blood T cell repertoires in COVID-19. Study information: The United States, Italy and Spain were the sources of the acute and convalescent COVID-19 samples. Nucleic acid was either cDNA or gDNA, and it came from T cells, B-cell-depleted T cells, or PBMCs.

In germline, CDR1 is KGHDR, CDR2 SFDVKD. The length of the CDR3 is 16 residues. V shed 3 bases, J shed 7 bases, and the junction held 10 bases outside the gene matches. During active infection, Seattle patients enrolled and were then monitored through disease. In the study's own analysis: Estimates of nucleated cell counts were drawn from the amplification of reference gene primers. The method was immunoSEQ multiplex PCR; TCRdb's version includes in-frame clones alone and lacks a portion of them. D and trimming come from the DNA, and the V and J calls and clone size come from that table. This table has 25,000 to 35,000 clones, approximately 91% appearing once.

The rearrangement uses TRBV24-1 and TRBJ2-1, with 8 nucleotides matching TRBD1. The source of this sequence is a man between 60 and 75 years old with COVID-19, enrolled during active disease. Sequenced material: peripheral blood. The CDR3 sequence is CATSDRDRGVRNEQFF. The CDR3 DNA reads as TGTGCCACCAGTGATCGAGACAGGGGAGTTAGGAATGAGCAGTTCTTC.